The clone carrying this T cell receptor (beta chain) was seen a few times. Trimming cost V 1 base and J 0 bases, with 7 bases left between them. The V gene's germline CDR1 is SGHVS and CDR2 FQNEAQ. CDR3 length equals 14 residues. Alongside a J-beta primer mix, a sample-barcoded 5' primer served in a second PCR lasting about 7 to 12 cycles. Each CDR3 protein is one row after TCRdb ran MiXCR on the 5' RACE reads. The sample carries 700,000 or so distinct CDR3 sequences, around a fifth recorded once. These data originate in a study of blood T cells in healthy people across ages. The source material was blood. The clonotype was recovered from a man aged 65-85 years in good health. This chain connects TRBV7-8 to TRBJ2-7; no clear D gene. As DNA, the CDR3 is TGTGCCAGCAGCTTAGGTAGGAACTCCTACGAGCAGTACGTC. Translation: CASSLGRNSYEQYV.